This paragraph reports one TCR beta chain. What it binds is not known. Looked up from germline, CDR1 is PRHDT and CDR2 is FYEKMQ (reference sequence). V shed 6 bases and J 0 bases; nucleotides not matched to a gene: 0. This CDR3 contains 14 residues. This entry is derived from a study of T-cell memory formation after mild COVID-19. The authors produced TCR alpha and TCR beta cDNA libraries with sample barcodes and UMIs by 5'RACE using constant-segment primers. Each CDR3 protein is one row after TCRdb ran MiXCR on the 5' RACE reads. Of 190,000 or so distinct CDR3 sequences in the sample, roughly 23% are singletons; the top ten hold around 23%. The study's findings and limits: Balance between CD4 and CD8 was seen in clones contracting day 15 to 85, and a CD4+ lean was seen in later expanders. Some SARS-CoV-2-responding clones were already detected in memory before infection. Researchers report contracting CD4+ clones mostly in CM and EM, with CD8+ clones in EMRA.

This chain connects TRBV13 to TRBJ2-7; TRBD2 matches at 12 bases. The sample was PBMCs or a T cell subset sorted from them (not recorded which). This clonotype originated in an adult woman who had mild COVID-19 (a few samples of this study predate the infection). Cell type and time point are not known. The CDR3 spells CASRTSGSSYEQYF. For the CDR3, the DNA is TGTGCCAGCAGGACTAGCGGGAGCTCCTACGAGCAGTACTTC.